A single sample gave rise to the 12 T cell receptor beta chains below, sequenced in a study of T-cell reconstitution after alpha-beta-depleted transplantation in children. The authors prepared the TCRbeta library with unique molecular identifiers. TCRdb recomputed calls from the PCR reads with MiXCR, one row per CDR3 protein. This table holds about 47,000 distinct CDR3 sequences, 50% to 55% found once. Sequencing used peripheral blood, obtained before TCRalphabeta/CD19-depleted stem cell transplant. The origin of the receptors is a boy under two years old with SCID, due to receive a stem cell transplant.

This clonotype was seen ten or more times. The chain is built from TRBV12-3 or TRBV12-4 and TRBJ1-1; possibly TRBD1 for D (6 bases). Trimming removed 8 bases at V and 10 bases at J, with 20 bases between. The CDR3 has 13 residues. For the CDR3, the DNA is TGTGCCAGCCGGAAAAACAGGGATTCGGTAGCTTTCTTT. It yields the protein CASRKNRDSVAFF.

The chain joins TRBV7-2 to TRBJ2-3; D not resolved. With 5 bases removed from V and 3 bases from J, the gap between germline ends came to 12 bases. Germline values: CDR1 SGHTA, CDR2 FQGNSA. The CDR3 consists of 14 residues. The DNA for the CDR3 is TGTGCCAGCAGCCCCTTACCGACGACAGATACGCAGTATTTT. The encoded protein is CASSPLPTTDTQYF.

The rearrangement uses TRBV20-1 and TRBJ2-7, with D possibly being TRBD1 or TRBD2 (5 bases each). Trimming cost V 0 bases and J 6 bases, with 15 bases left between them. The V gene's germline CDR1 is DFQATT and CDR2 SNEGSKA (reference sequence). The CDR3 contains 14 residues. CDR3 sequence: CSARDLRQRGEQYF. CDR3 coding DNA: TGCAGTGCTAGAGATCTCCGGCAGAGGGGCGAGCAGTACTTC.

The chain uses TRBV14 and TRBJ1-2, with 7 bases aligning to TRBD1. V shed 1 base, J shed 4 bases, and the junction held 6 bases outside the gene matches. The CDR3 extends over 15 amino acids. Germline assignment: CDR1 SGHDN and CDR2 FVKESK. Here the CDR3 reads CASSQGSGGGYGYTF. Here the CDR3 DNA reads TGTGCCAGCAGCCAAGGGTCAGGGGGTGGCTATGGCTACACCTTC.

V usage is TRBV4-1 and J usage is TRBJ2-7; maybe TRBD2 (6 bases). This CDR3 region has 15 residues. CDR1 and CDR2 from the germline V gene are MGHRA and YSYEKL. V shed 0 bases and J shed 2 bases, with 11 bases lying between them. CDR3 sequence reads: CASSQDPGRTYEQYF. The DNA of the CDR3 is TGCGCCAGCAGCCAAGATCCGGGGAGGACCTACGAGCAGTACTTC.

This clonotype was detected only once. The rearrangement links TRBV20-1 to TRBJ1-6; D possibly corresponds to TRBD1 (6 bases). The germline V and J ends were trimmed by 1 base and 6 bases, with 19 bases remaining between them. Germline CDR1 reads DFQATT; CDR2 reads SNEGSKA (reference sequence). This CDR3 is built from 17 residues. CDR3 sequence: CSARGVLAGRGNSPLHF. CDR3 bases: TGCAGTGCTAGAGGGGTGTTAGCGGGCAGGGGTAATTCACCCCTCCACTTT.

The chain employs TRBV4-2 and TRBJ1-2, with 8 bases matching TRBD1. Trimming cost V 0 bases and J 8 bases; bases outside gene matches: 14. The CDR3 length is 17 residues. Germline V CDR1 and CDR2: LGHNA, YNFKEQ. CDR3 region: CASSQDVGQDLTRGYTF. CDR3 coding DNA: TGTGCCAGCAGCCAAGACGTGGGACAGGACTTAACTAGGGGCTACACCTTC.

The chain links TRBV3-1 to TRBJ2-2, with D possibly being TRBD2 (5 bases). In germline, CDR1 is LGHDT, CDR2 YNNKEL (reference sequence). The CDR3 has 16 residues. V was cut by 5 bases and J by 4 bases, with 17 bases left in between. The CDR3: CASSLGSSGATGELFF. The CDR3 DNA reads TGTGCCAGCAGCTTGGGGTCCAGCGGAGCCACCGGGGAGCTGTTTTTT.

This clonotype turned up a few times. The rearrangement uses TRBV20-1 and TRBJ2-1; 8 bases align to TRBD2. The germline V gene encodes CDR1 DFQATT and CDR2 SNEGSKA (reference sequence). J gave up 9 bases and V 3 bases, and 10 bases lay outside the gene matches. The CDR3 extends over 14 amino acids. Here the CDR3 DNA reads TGCAGTGCTAGGGCTACCGGGGGGGATGGTGAGCAGTTCTTC. As protein: CSARATGGDGEQFF.

This clonotype came up a few times. The chain is built from TRBV5-6 and TRBJ2-1; no clear D. The CDR3 sequence is 14 residues long. Germline V gene data show CDR1 as SGHDT and CDR2 as YYEEEE. V lost 1 base, J lost 5 bases, and 10 bases lay in between. The CDR3 sequence: CASSLRSFDNEQFF. In DNA, the CDR3 is TGTGCCAGCAGCTTGCGGAGTTTTGACAATGAGCAGTTCTTC.

The chain carries TRBV4-3 and TRBJ2-5; maybe TRBD1 (5 bases). The germline CDR1 and CDR2 sequences are LGHNA and YSLEER. There are 14 residues in the CDR3. With 4 bases removed from V and 5 bases from J, the gap between germline ends came to 14 bases. CDR3 in DNA: TGCGCCAGCAGCCCTCTCGGACAATCGGAGACCCAGTACTTC. Its translation is CASSPLGQSETQYF.

The J gene is TRBJ1-1, the V gene TRBV20-1, with TRBD1 identical over 8 bases. Trimming took 2 bases from V and 13 from J; bases not matched to a gene: 15. Germline V CDR1 and CDR2: DFQATT, SNEGSKA (reference sequence). This CDR3 is built from 14 residues. The CDR3 nucleotides read TGCAGTGCTAGAAGGCGGGACAGGCCATTTAGTGGTTTCTTT. Its protein is CSARRRDRPFSGFF.